This note documents a single TCR beta chain sequence. Its antigen remains unknown. The sample originates from a study of T cells in Graves' hyperthyroidism and ophthalmopathy. Study conclusions and caveats: Ophthalmopathy was model-predicted a median around 6.1 months pre-onset.

CDR3 length equals 14 residues. Germline V gene sequence: CDR1 DFQATT, CDR2 SNEGSKA (reference sequence). J gave up 7 bases and V 6 bases, and 9 bases lay outside the gene matches. Amplification targeted TCR beta CDR3 regions from RNA transcripts. Primed by the HTBI set, a first-round RT-PCR was run on the TCR CDR3. MiXCR, run by TCRdb on the multiplex PCR reads, gives a single entry per CDR3 protein. Of 350,000 or so distinct CDR3 sequences listed, roughly 23% were seen once; the top ten hold less than 65%. The V gene is TRBV20-1, the J gene TRBJ2-7, with 13 nucleotides matching TRBD2. The source of this sequence is a woman in her forties or fifties with Graves' hyperthyroidism. Sequenced input: blood. CDR3 in amino acids: CSARTSGSFNEQYF. In DNA, the CDR3 is TGCAGTGCCAGGACTAGCGGGAGTTTCAATGAGCAGTACTTC.